This is a list of T cell receptor beta chains from one sample in a study of blood T cells in healthy people across ages. TCRdb fed the 5' RACE reads into MiXCR, producing one record per CDR3 protein. Of some 920,000 distinct CDR3 sequences listed, 51% are singletons. Sequencing was performed on blood. The origin of the receptors is a woman aged 60 to 75 in good health. CDR3s include the opening cysteine and the closing phenylalanine or tryptophan. Each record gives: CDR3 length, D gene, J gene, clone size, V gene, CDR3 DNA, CDR3 protein. The D gene is left open where the match is weak. A row's size may be missing; if present it is once, few, many or a size class.

>17|NA|TRBJ2-7|NA|TRBV5-1
TGCGCCAGCAGCTTGCTCGCTAGCGCCGTAAACTACAATGAGCAGTACTTC
CASSLLASAVNYNEQYF
>12|TRBD1|TRBJ2-7|few|TRBV20-1
TGCAGTGCTGCCGACAGGGTTAACGAGCAGTACTTC
CSAADRVNEQYF
>15|TRBD2|TRBJ2-7|NA|TRBV5-1
TGCGCCAGCAGCTTCGGGACTAGCGAGAGCTACGAGCAGTACTTC
CASSFGTSESYEQYF
>15|NA|TRBJ2-1|NA|TRBV5-1
TGCGCCAGCAGCTTGTCAGGCCTACAACCCAATGAGCAGTTCTTC
CASSLSGLQPNEQFF
>16|TRBD2|TRBJ2-7|NA|TRBV28
TGTGCCAGCAGTTTACGCACTAGCGCCTTAAGAGACCCCCAGTACTTC
CASSLRTSALRDPQYF
>14|NA|TRBJ2-7|NA|TRBV2
TGTGCCAGCAAGGCTCAGTGGGAAGAATACGAGCAGTACTTC
CASKAQWEEYEQYF
>13|TRBD1|TRBJ2-1|few|TRBV29-1
TGCAGCGTTGTAGCAGGGGGCAGCTATGAGCAGTTCTTC
CSVVAGGSYEQFF
>15|TRBD1|TRBJ1-2|NA|TRBV6-5
TGTGCCAGCAGTTACTCGGCACAGGGGTACTATGGCTACACCTTC
CASSYSAQGYYGYTF
>15|NA|TRBJ1-4|once|TRBV2
TGTGCCAGCAGTGATGACGGAGGGAAAGTCGAAAAACTGTTTTTT
CASSDDGGKVEKLFF
>16|NA|TRBJ2-1|NA|TRBV7-8
TGTGCCAGCAGCTTGGGAACCCTAGCTACCTACAATGAGCAGTTCTTC
CASSLGTLATYNEQFF
>15|NA|TRBJ2-7|few|TRBV9
TGTGCCAGCAGCCCCCATGTGGGCGGCTACTACGAGCAGTACTTC
CASSPHVGGYYEQYF
>16|TRBD2|TRBJ2-7|NA|TRBV7-2
TGTGCCAGCAGCTCGTCGCCCGGGACTAGCGGGGGGGTATGGTACTTC
CASSSSPGTSGGVWYF
>18|NA|TRBJ2-7|NA|TRBV3-1
TGTGCCAGCAGCCAAGAGGGAAATTGGCGAGGCTCCTCCTACGAGCAGTACTTC
CASSQEGNWRGSSYEQYF
>16|NA|TRBJ2-3|NA|TRBV28
TGTGCCAGCAGTAAGGTTGTTATCCCTAGCACAGATACGCAGTATTTT
CASSKVVIPSTDTQYF
>14|NA|TRBJ1-2|few|TRBV21-1
TGTGCCAGCGGGACGGACAGATTTAACTATGGCTACACCTTC
CASGTDRFNYGYTF
>14|NA|TRBJ2-2|NA|TRBV7-9
TGTGCCCTCAATCGGGGAGCGAACACCGGGGAGCTGTTTTTT
CALNRGANTGELFF
>13|NA|TRBJ1-1|NA|TRBV29-1
TGCAGCGCCCGTAGGACGGACAACACTGAAGCTTTCTTT
CSARRTDNTEAFF
>12|NA|TRBJ1-5|once|TRBV29-1
TGCAGCGTTGGACGGGGGGTTCAGCCCCAGCATTTT
CSVGRGVQPQHF
>15|NA|TRBJ2-3|NA|TRBV5-1
TGCGCCAGCAGCAAGGACAGTACAAGCACAGATACGCAGTATTTT
CASSKDSTSTDTQYF
>16|NA|TRBJ2-7|few|TRBV29-1
TGCAGCGTTTTCAAACCCACCACCTCCCGCTCCTACGAGCAGTACTTC
CSVFKPTTSRSYEQYF
>14|NA|TRBJ2-1|few|TRBV20-1
TGCAGTGCTCTGGGTTCCGAGGGATACAATGAGCAGTTCTTC
CSALGSEGYNEQFF
>15|NA|TRBJ1-4|many|TRBV27
TGTGCCAGCAGTTCAGGTCAGGGGTATAATGAAAAACTGTTTTTT
CASSSGQGYNEKLFF
>14|NA|TRBJ2-7|NA|TRBV10-3
TGTGCCATCAGTAGGGACCTCAGCTCCTACGAGCAGTACTTC
CAISRDLSSYEQYF
>15|TRBD2|TRBJ2-7|NA|TRBV6-1
TGTGCCAGCAGTGAAGCCGGGGGGAACTACAATGAGCAGTACTTC
CASSEAGGNYNEQYF
>16|NA|TRBJ2-4|few|TRBV4-1
TGCGCCAGCAGCCAAGAGGGATACAGGGACCGAAACATTCAGTACTTC
CASSQEGYRDRNIQYF
>11|TRBD2|TRBJ2-5|NA|TRBV6-2/TRBV6-3
TGTGCCACATACACGGTGCGGGAGCAGTACTTC
CATYTVREQYF
>17|TRBD1|TRBJ1-5|NA|TRBV5-5
TGTGCCAGCAGCAGCTTCCCTCGGGGACAGGCTAATCAGCCCCAGCATTTT
CASSSFPRGQANQPQHF
>13|NA|TRBJ2-7|NA|TRBV20-1
TGCAGTGCTTGGGACGGACGAATCTACGAGCAGTACTTC
CSAWDGRIYEQYF
>13|NA|TRBJ2-7|few|TRBV12-3/TRBV12-4
TGTGCCAGCAGTTTTTCCTCGTTCTTCGAGCAGTACTTC
CASSFSSFFEQYF
>16|TRBD2|TRBJ2-5|NA|TRBV3-1
TGTGCCAGCAGCCAAGATTCCGGACTAGCGGTCTCCGGGGTGTACTTC
CASSQDSGLAVSGVYF
>14|TRBD2|TRBJ2-5|once|TRBV7-2
TGTGCCAGCAGCTCTAGCGGGAGATTTGAGCAGCAGTACTTC
CASSSSGRFEQQYF
>17|NA|TRBJ2-7|few|TRBV7-9
TGTGCCAGCAGCTTAGGTCATAGTAGGTTCGGTTCCTACGAGCAGTACTTC
CASSLGHSRFGSYEQYF
>15|NA|TRBJ1-1|NA|TRBV20-1
TGCAGTGCTAGAGATCCAGGGGTGGGAAAAACTGAAGCTTTCTTT
CSARDPGVGKTEAFF
>19|NA|TRBJ1-6|NA|TRBV27
TGTGCCAGCAGTCCCCGGGCCAGTGGACCAAGCTCCTATAATTCACCCCTCCACTTT
CASSPRASGPSSYNSPLHF
>15|TRBD1|TRBJ2-3|few|TRBV29-1
TGCAGCGTTGCGCCGGACAGGGCCAGCGGGGATACGCAGTATTTT
CSVAPDRASGDTQYF
>16|TRBD1|TRBJ1-2|NA|TRBV6-5
TGTGCCAGCAGTCCAAGGACAGGGCGGTCGAGCTATGGCTACACCTTC
CASSPRTGRSSYGYTF
>16|TRBD2|TRBJ2-1|NA|TRBV27
TGTGCCAGACTTAGCGGGAAAAAAGAGGCAGACAATGAGCAGTTCTTC
CARLSGKKEADNEQFF
>17|TRBD2|TRBJ2-1|few|TRBV6-2/TRBV6-3
TGTGCCAGCACTCGAATCGTCGCTAGCGGGAGTCGTAATGAGCAGTTCTTC
CASTRIVASGSRNEQFF
>14|NA|TRBJ2-7|NA|TRBV10-2
TGCGCCAGCAGTGTAGGGAATGACGGCTACGAGCAGTACTTC
CASSVGNDGYEQYF
>15|TRBD1|TRBJ2-7|NA|TRBV28
TGTGCCAGCAGTACCAGACAGGGAATAGCGTACGAGCAGTACTTT
CASSTRQGIAYEQYF
>13|NA|TRBJ2-7|NA|TRBV12-3/TRBV12-4
TGTGCCAGCAGTGACGCCCGCTTACGCGAGCAGTACTTC
CASSDARLREQYF
>14|NA|TRBJ2-6|few|TRBV28
TGTGCCAGCACCCTGAGCTCTGGGGCCAACGTCCTGACTTTC
CASTLSSGANVLTF
>15|TRBD2|TRBJ2-7|NA|TRBV7-9
TGTGCCAGCAGCTTAGAGGGTAGCGGGAGCTACGAGCAGTACTTC
CASSLEGSGSYEQYF
>16|TRBD2|TRBJ2-1|NA|TRBV6-2/TRBV6-3
TGTGCCAGCAGTTACTCGTACGGGAGGACGTACAATGAGCAGTTCTTC
CASSYSYGRTYNEQFF
>14|NA|TRBJ2-5|NA|TRBV4-1
TGCGCCAGCAGCCAAGATAATCGGGCGGAGACCCAGTACTTC
CASSQDNRAETQYF
>17|NA|TRBJ2-5|many|TRBV4-1
TGCGCCAGCAGCCAAGATTTGGGCAGGGGTTCTGCAGAGACCCAGTACTTC
CASSQDLGRGSAETQYF
>15|NA|TRBJ2-7|NA|TRBV20-1
TGCAGTGCTAGAGATCCCGGTAGCGCAAGCTACGAGCAGTACTTC
CSARDPGSASYEQYF
>16|NA|TRBJ2-1|NA|TRBV20-1
TGCAGTGCTAGAGGCCGGGACCGAGACTCCTACAATGAGCAGTTCTTC
CSARGRDRDSYNEQFF
>15|NA|TRBJ2-7|NA|TRBV5-8
TGTGCCAGCAGCTCCGGGACGGGAATATACAATGAGCAGTACTTC
CASSSGTGIYNEQYF
>13|TRBD1|TRBJ1-2|NA|TRBV6-5
TGTGCCAGCAGCTCGACAGGGTCGGATGGCTACACCTTC
CASSSTGSDGYTF
>14|NA|TRBJ2-7|NA|TRBV10-3
TGTGCCATCAGTGAACCCTCCGCGGCAGACGAGCAGTACTTC
CAISEPSAADEQYF
>12|NA|TRBJ1-2|NA|TRBV5-1
TGCGCCAGCAGTCTGGGGGCGAATGGCTACACCTTC
CASSLGANGYTF
>13|NA|TRBJ2-5|NA|TRBV7-2
TGTGCCAGCAGCCTACAGGGAAGTAATGAGCAGTACTTC
CASSLQGSNEQYF
>14|TRBD1|TRBJ2-5|NA|TRBV29-1
TGCAGCGTGGCCGACAGGGGGCGAAAAGAGACCCAGTACTTC
CSVADRGRKETQYF
>14|TRBD1|TRBJ1-2|NA|TRBV6-5
TGTGCCAGCGGGCAGGGACAGGGAAAAAGTGGCTACACCTTC
CASGQGQGKSGYTF